A selection of T cell receptor beta chains follows, all from one sample in a study of T cells in Graves' hyperthyroidism and ophthalmopathy. One entry per CDR3 protein, called by TCRdb with MiXCR from the multiplex PCR reads. The sample lists about 590,000 distinct CDR3 sequences, approximately 14% occurring once. The sequenced sample consisted of blood. These receptors were taken from a woman aged 25-40 years with Graves' hyperthyroidism. CDR3s include the opening cysteine and the closing phenylalanine or tryptophan. D genes are given only for firm matches. Only some rows state a clone size, as once, few, many or a class for expanded clones.

V: TRBV19; size: .; D: TRBD1; J: TRBJ1-2; DNA: TGTGCCAGCCTACCTACAGGGGTTGGGTATGGCTACACCTTC; CDR3: CASLPTGVGYGYTF
V: TRBV7-3; size: many; D: .; J: TRBJ2-7; DNA: TGTGCCAGCAGCATCCACGCGACTAGTTTTGGCGAGCAGTACTTC; CDR3: CASSIHATSFGEQYF
V: TRBV20-1; size: many; D: .; J: TRBJ1-5; DNA: TGCAGTGCTAGTGCCCGGGCGGGGTTCGATCAGCCCCAGCATTTT; CDR3: CSASARAGFDQPQHF
V: TRBV6-1; size: .; D: .; J: TRBJ1-2; DNA: TGTGCCAGCAGTGAGTCTGGGAACCACTATGGCTACACCTTC; CDR3: CASSESGNHYGYTF
V: TRBV19; size: .; D: .; J: TRBJ1-1; DNA: TGTGCCAGTAGTATCGTCCCCGGGACACTTGATACTGAAGCTTTCTTT; CDR3: CASSIVPGTLDTEAFF
V: TRBV30; size: many; D: .; J: TRBJ1-1; DNA: TGTGCCTGGAGTGTCCAGGATAACACTGAAGCTTTCTTT; CDR3: CAWSVQDNTEAFF
V: TRBV28; size: .; D: .; J: TRBJ1-2; DNA: TGTGCCACCCGCCGGGGAGCTGACTATGGCTACACCTTC; CDR3: CATRRGADYGYTF
V: TRBV4-2; size: .; D: .; J: TRBJ2-7; DNA: TGTGCCAGCAGCCAAGATACAGTTCTCTACGAGCAGTACTTC; CDR3: CASSQDTVLYEQYF
V: TRBV6-2/TRBV6-3; size: .; D: TRBD1; J: TRBJ2-6; DNA: TGTGCCAGCTTCACCGGACAGGGGCTTTCTGGGGCCAACGTCCTGACTTTC; CDR3: CASFTGQGLSGANVLTF
V: TRBV30; size: many; D: .; J: TRBJ2-7; DNA: TGTGCCCTCACGGGAAGGCGATACGAGCAGTACTTC; CDR3: CALTGRRYEQYF
V: TRBV3-1; size: many; D: .; J: TRBJ1-1; DNA: TGTGCCAGCCGGGCCCCAGGCTTCCAAGCTTTCTTT; CDR3: CASRAPGFQAFF
V: TRBV27; size: few; D: TRBD1; J: TRBJ1-5; DNA: TGTGCCAGCAGTTTATCGGGACAGTGGGATAGCAATCAGCCCCAGCATTTT; CDR3: CASSLSGQWDSNQPQHF
V: TRBV7-6; size: few; D: TRBD2; J: TRBJ2-1; DNA: TGTGCCAGCAGCCCTGAACCGGGAGGTCCCTACAATGAGCAGTTCTTC; CDR3: CASSPEPGGPYNEQFF
V: TRBV28; size: many; D: .; J: TRBJ1-5; DNA: TGTGCCAGCAGCCCACAACTAGGGAATCAGCCCCAGCATTTT; CDR3: CASSPQLGNQPQHF
V: TRBV13; size: many; D: .; J: TRBJ2-7; DNA: TGTGCCAGCAGCGCGGGACGACTCTACGAGCAGTACTTC; CDR3: CASSAGRLYEQYF
V: TRBV10-3; size: many; D: TRBD1; J: TRBJ2-1; DNA: TGTGCCATCAGCGGGACAGGGGGTAATGAGCAGTTCTTC; CDR3: CAISGTGGNEQFF
V: TRBV7-2; size: many; D: TRBD1; J: TRBJ2-2; DNA: TGTGCCAGCAGGGACAACAGGGGATTTGGCGGGGAGCTGTTTTTT; CDR3: CASRDNRGFGGELFF
V: TRBV12-3/TRBV12-4; size: many; D: TRBD1; J: TRBJ1-2; DNA: TGTGCCAGCAGTCATGGGGACAGGGACCGCTATGGCTACACCTTC; CDR3: CASSHGDRDRYGYTF
V: TRBV7-6; size: many; D: TRBD1; J: TRBJ2-5; DNA: TGTGCCAGCAGCTTAGCGCCAGGGGGCCAAGAGACCCAGTACTTC; CDR3: CASSLAPGGQETQYF
V: TRBV20-1; size: many; D: .; J: TRBJ2-1; DNA: TGCAGTGCTAGAGATCCCCCTGGGGGGGCGTCCTACAATGAGCAGTTCTTC; CDR3: CSARDPPGGASYNEQFF
V: TRBV7-6; size: many; D: .; J: TRBJ2-1; DNA: TGTGCCAGCACCCAGGGCGCGCGCAATGAGCAGTTCTTC; CDR3: CASTQGARNEQFF
V: TRBV20-1; size: many; D: TRBD1; J: TRBJ2-5; DNA: TGCAGTGCTAGTCGCCCGACAGGGGGGGAGACCCAGTACTTC; CDR3: CSASRPTGGETQYF
V: TRBV9; size: many; D: TRBD2; J: TRBJ2-6; DNA: TGTGCCAGCAGCGTTAGCGGGAGAGGGGCCAACGTCCTGACTTTC; CDR3: CASSVSGRGANVLTF
V: TRBV7-8; size: many; D: TRBD1; J: TRBJ1-6; DNA: TGTGCCAGCAGCTCCCGCACAGGGGGGAGTTCCTATAATTCACCCCTCCACTTT; CDR3: CASSSRTGGSSYNSPLHF
V: TRBV7-9; size: once; D: .; J: TRBJ2-1; DNA: TGCGCCAGCAGCCAACAGATTAGCGATTACAATGAGCAGTTCTTC; CDR3: CASSQQISDYNEQFF
V: TRBV9; size: .; D: TRBD2; J: TRBJ2-2; DNA: TGTGCCAGCAGCGAGAGGGAGCGGGGCACCGGGGAGCTGTTTTTT; CDR3: CASSERERGTGELFF
V: TRBV9; size: few; D: .; J: TRBJ2-7; DNA: TGTGCCAGCAGCGTAGGGGGGGATTCCTCCTACGAGCAGTACTTC; CDR3: CASSVGGDSSYEQYF
V: TRBV20-1; size: many; D: .; J: TRBJ2-1; DNA: TGCAGTGTTCGTCCGAGCGGAAGCTACAATGAGCAGTTCTTC; CDR3: CSVRPSGSYNEQFF
V: TRBV6-6; size: few; D: TRBD2; J: TRBJ2-7; DNA: TGTGCCAGCAGTTACACTAGCGGGAGTACCTACGAGCAGTACTTC; CDR3: CASSYTSGSTYEQYF
V: TRBV12-3/TRBV12-4; size: many; D: TRBD1; J: TRBJ1-2; DNA: TGTGCCAGCAGGCGATCTTTCGACAGGGGAGGCTATGGCTACACCTTC; CDR3: CASRRSFDRGGYGYTF
V: TRBV12-3/TRBV12-4; size: many; D: .; J: TRBJ1-5; DNA: TGTGCCAGCAGTTTAGCGACTCTCCTGATTGACAATCAGCCCCAGCATTTT; CDR3: CASSLATLLIDNQPQHF
V: TRBV6-1; size: few; D: TRBD1; J: TRBJ2-3; DNA: TGTGCCAGCAGGAGGGGGCAAACAGATACGCAGTATTTT; CDR3: CASRRGQTDTQYF
V: TRBV10-3; size: few; D: .; J: TRBJ2-2; DNA: TGTGCCATCAGTGAGGGGGAGAACACCGGGGAGCTGTTTTTT; CDR3: CAISEGENTGELFF
V: TRBV6-2/TRBV6-3; size: many; D: TRBD1; J: TRBJ1-5; DNA: TGTGCCAGCAGTGCGGGGACAGGGAGCAATCAGCCCCAGCATTTT; CDR3: CASSAGTGSNQPQHF
V: TRBV20-1; size: .; D: TRBD2; J: TRBJ2-3; DNA: TGCAGTGCTAGAGTTTTTCGGGGAGGGCCTTTAGATACGCAGTATTTT; CDR3: CSARVFRGGPLDTQYF
V: TRBV20-1; size: many; D: .; J: TRBJ2-1; DNA: TGCAGTGCTAGTGGGACATCCAATGAGCAGTTCTTC; CDR3: CSASGTSNEQFF
V: TRBV7-3; size: .; D: .; J: TRBJ2-6; DNA: TGTGCCAGCAGCTTTTTGGGACACCGAAACTCTGGGGCCAACGTCCTGACTTTC; CDR3: CASSFLGHRNSGANVLTF
V: TRBV27; size: few; D: TRBD2; J: TRBJ2-7; DNA: TGTGCCAGCAGTTTAACTAGCGGGGTCTCCTACGAGCAGTACTTC; CDR3: CASSLTSGVSYEQYF
V: TRBV24-1; size: few; D: .; J: TRBJ2-2; DNA: TGTGCCACCAGTGACGGGGTGACCGGGGAGCTGTTTTTT; CDR3: CATSDGVTGELFF
V: TRBV12-3/TRBV12-4; size: .; D: .; J: TRBJ2-7; DNA: TGTGCCAGCAGGGGGGGGCCCGATGAGACGACCTACGAGCAGTACTTC; CDR3: CASRGGPDETTYEQYF
V: TRBV20-1; size: many; D: .; J: TRBJ2-1; DNA: TGCAGTGCCCCTCTTCAGAACAATGAGCAGTTCTTC; CDR3: CSAPLQNNEQFF
V: TRBV11-2; size: .; D: .; J: TRBJ2-1; DNA: TGTGCCAGCAGCTTAGGAGGGACTGTCAATGAGCAGTTCTTC; CDR3: CASSLGGTVNEQFF
V: TRBV7-8; size: few; D: .; J: TRBJ2-7; DNA: TGTGCCAGCAGCCAGGACCCGGGTATCCGGGAGCAGTACTTC; CDR3: CASSQDPGIREQYF
V: TRBV27; size: many; D: TRBD1; J: TRBJ1-2; DNA: TGTGCCAGCAGTTCGGGAGCTGGGACAGGGGGAAACTATGGCTACACCTTC; CDR3: CASSSGAGTGGNYGYTF
V: TRBV5-1; size: many; D: .; J: TRBJ2-2; DNA: TGTGCCAGCAGCTTAGCGAACACCGGGGAGCTGTTTTTT; CDR3: CASSLANTGELFF
V: TRBV10-2; size: few; D: TRBD1; J: TRBJ2-7; DNA: TGCGCCAGCAGTGCCTACCGGACAGGGGCCCCCCGGGAGCAGTACTTC; CDR3: CASSAYRTGAPREQYF
V: TRBV10-3; size: few; D: .; J: TRBJ2-2; DNA: TGTGCCATCAGTGAGTCGACTAACACCGGGGAGCTGTTTTTT; CDR3: CAISESTNTGELFF
V: TRBV15; size: many; D: .; J: TRBJ2-7; DNA: TGTGCCACCAGCAGAGACCCGACTGGAAACTACGAGCAGTACTTC; CDR3: CATSRDPTGNYEQYF